Only a few counts were recorded for the clone carrying this TCR beta chain. This sample was included in a study of cytomegalovirus exposure and HLA in healthy donors. About the research overall: Earlier, some 170 million T cells were analyzed, and fewer than 120 million unique TCR beta sequences were found among them.

PCR amplification relied on 60 Vbeta primers (plus 13 Jbeta primers). Produced via immunoSEQ multiplex PCR; TCRdb's table is partial and in-frame only. The table has roughly 170,000 clones, about 82% seen once; the top ten hold around 0.8%. The CDR3 spans 14 residues. The V gene lost 0 bases and the J gene lost 1 base, with 6 bases spanning the gap. CDR1 is MNHEY and CDR2 is SVGAGI in the germline V gene. This chain links TRBV6-5 with TRBJ1-1; weak D call: TRBD1 (5 bases). Sequencing was done on a sample of PBMCs. This TCR was sampled from a woman between 18 and 30 years old in good health and CMV-seronegative. In nucleotides, the CDR3 is TGTGCCAGCAGTTACTCGACAGAGAACACTGAAGCTTTCTTT. It encodes CASSYSTENTEAFF.